The rows below give T cell receptor beta chains drawn from one sample of a study of blood T cell repertoires in COVID-19. Profiled with immunoSEQ multiplex PCR; TCRdb holds only in-frame clones, not every one. The data show around 21,000 clones, with 89% seen just once and 20% to 30% held by the top ten. Sequencing input: peripheral blood. The receptors stem from a human donor with active COVID-19. The donor label of this sample is uncertain. Each CDR3 is given with its conserved first and last residue. D genes are given only for firm matches. The size entry is marked missing in some rows and otherwise reads once, few, many or a size class.

CDR3nt: TGTGCCAGCAGTCAACAGGGGTTCACTGAAGCTTTCTTT
CDR3aa: CASSQQGFTEAFF
v_gene: TRBV6-5
len: 13
abundance: -
j_gene: TRBJ1-1
d_gene: TRBD1

CDR3nt: TGTGCCAGCAGCTTAGGAGGAATGAACATTGAAGCTTTCTTT
CDR3aa: CASSLGGMNIEAFF
v_gene: TRBV7-9
len: 14
abundance: -
j_gene: TRBJ1-1
d_gene: -

CDR3nt: TGTGCCAGCAGTAAAGGGACAGAAGCTTTCTTT
CDR3aa: CASSKGTEAFF
v_gene: TRBV6-2/TRBV6-3
len: 11
abundance: once
j_gene: TRBJ1-1
d_gene: -

CDR3nt: TGTGCCAGTAGTATACAGGAATGGGGCAATCAGCCCCAGCATTTT
CDR3aa: CASSIQEWGNQPQHF
v_gene: TRBV19
len: 15
abundance: -
j_gene: TRBJ1-5
d_gene: -

CDR3nt: TGTGCCAGCAGACAGGGGTCCTACGAGCAGTACTTC
CDR3aa: CASRQGSYEQYF
v_gene: TRBV6-5
len: 12
abundance: -
j_gene: TRBJ2-7
d_gene: TRBD1

CDR3nt: TGTGCCAGTAGTTTCACCGGGACAGAAAATTCACCCCTCCACTTT
CDR3aa: CASSFTGTENSPLHF
v_gene: TRBV19
len: 15
abundance: -
j_gene: TRBJ1-6
d_gene: TRBD1

CDR3nt: TGTGCCATTCGCTCGGACACCCCCAATCAGCCCCAGCATTTT
CDR3aa: CAIRSDTPNQPQHF
v_gene: TRBV10-3
len: 14
abundance: -
j_gene: TRBJ1-5
d_gene: -

CDR3nt: TGTGCCAGCGAATCCAGCGGGGGTACGAATACGCAGTATTTT
CDR3aa: CASESSGGTNTQYF
v_gene: TRBV6-5
len: 14
abundance: -
j_gene: TRBJ2-3
d_gene: TRBD2

CDR3nt: TGTGCCAGTAGTCAGACAGGGGCGGGACTCAATGAGCAGTTCTTC
CDR3aa: CASSQTGAGLNEQFF
v_gene: TRBV19
len: 15
abundance: -
j_gene: TRBJ2-1
d_gene: TRBD1

CDR3nt: TGTGCCAGCTACGGGACTTACGAGCAGTACTTC
CDR3aa: CASYGTYEQYF
v_gene: TRBV28
len: 11
abundance: -
j_gene: TRBJ2-7
d_gene: -

CDR3nt: TGCGCCAGCAGCTTGGAGAGACAGATGAACACTGAAGCTTTCTTT
CDR3aa: CASSLERQMNTEAFF
v_gene: TRBV5-1
len: 15
abundance: -
j_gene: TRBJ1-1
d_gene: -

CDR3nt: TGTGCCAGCAGTTTCGACAGGGGCTATGGCTACACCTTC
CDR3aa: CASSFDRGYGYTF
v_gene: TRBV6-5
len: 13
abundance: -
j_gene: TRBJ1-2
d_gene: TRBD1

CDR3nt: TGTGCAAGTCGCTTACCCACCCAAGGGGCAGCCAACACCGGGGAGCTGTTTTTT
CDR3aa: CASRLPTQGAANTGELFF
v_gene: TRBV12-2
len: 18
abundance: -
j_gene: TRBJ2-2
d_gene: -

CDR3nt: TGCGCCAGCAGCCCCGCCCCCGCGGGAAGTTCCTACGAGCAGTACTTC
CDR3aa: CASSPAPAGSSYEQYF
v_gene: TRBV5-1
len: 16
abundance: few
j_gene: TRBJ2-7
d_gene: -

CDR3nt: TGTGCCAGTAGTATCTTACAGGGGAACACTGAAGCTTTCTTT
CDR3aa: CASSILQGNTEAFF
v_gene: TRBV19
len: 14
abundance: -
j_gene: TRBJ1-1
d_gene: -

CDR3nt: TGTGCCAGCGGAGGGACAGGGGATAAATCACCCCTCCACTTT
CDR3aa: CASGGTGDKSPLHF
v_gene: TRBV28
len: 14
abundance: -
j_gene: TRBJ1-6
d_gene: TRBD1

CDR3nt: TGTGCCAGCAGCCAAGATCGGACTAGCGGGAGCAATGAGCAGTTCTTC
CDR3aa: CASSQDRTSGSNEQFF
v_gene: TRBV3-1/TRBV3-2
len: 16
abundance: -
j_gene: TRBJ2-1
d_gene: TRBD2

CDR3nt: TGTGCCAGCAACAATCAAATAGCGGGGGGCTACGAGCAGTACTTC
CDR3aa: CASNNQIAGGYEQYF
v_gene: TRBV9
len: 15
abundance: -
j_gene: TRBJ2-7
d_gene: TRBD2

CDR3nt: TGTGCCAGCAGTCCCACGTCGACTAGCGGGAGTCCGCCTGAGCAGTTCTTC
CDR3aa: CASSPTSTSGSPPEQFF
v_gene: TRBV6-2/TRBV6-3
len: 17
abundance: -
j_gene: TRBJ2-1
d_gene: TRBD2

CDR3nt: TGTGCTAGTGCGGCAGATACGCAGTATTTT
CDR3aa: CASAADTQYF
v_gene: TRBV12-5
len: 10
abundance: few
j_gene: TRBJ2-3
d_gene: -

CDR3nt: TGTGCCAGCAGTGAAATGGCGGGAGGCCAGTTCTTC
CDR3aa: CASSEMAGGQFF
v_gene: TRBV25-1
len: 12
abundance: -
j_gene: TRBJ2-1
d_gene: TRBD2

CDR3nt: TGTGCCATCACGGGGGGGCCGGCCAATGAGCAGTTCTTC
CDR3aa: CAITGGPANEQFF
v_gene: TRBV10-3
len: 13
abundance: -
j_gene: TRBJ2-1
d_gene: TRBD2

CDR3nt: TGTGCCAGCAGCCGGACAGGGGTTGCCACTGAAGCTTTCTTT
CDR3aa: CASSRTGVATEAFF
v_gene: TRBV7-3
len: 14
abundance: -
j_gene: TRBJ1-1
d_gene: TRBD1

CDR3nt: TGTGCCAGCAGAAAACAGGGGGCGTTTTTATTCGGGACCTTC
CDR3aa: CASRKQGAFLFGTF
v_gene: TRBV5-6
len: 14
abundance: -
j_gene: TRBJ1-2
d_gene: TRBD1

CDR3nt: TGCGCCAGCAGCCAAGATCAGGGAAGTCGGGAAAAACTGTTTTTT
CDR3aa: CASSQDQGSREKLFF
v_gene: TRBV4-1
len: 15
abundance: -
j_gene: TRBJ1-4
d_gene: -

CDR3nt: TGTGCCAGCAGCTTGCGGCTAGCGGGAGGCGCTTCGGGGACCTACGAGCAGTACTTC
CDR3aa: CASSLRLAGGASGTYEQYF
v_gene: TRBV11-3
len: 19
abundance: few
j_gene: TRBJ2-7
d_gene: TRBD2

CDR3nt: TGCGCCAGCAGCCAACTCGGGACTACCACAGATACGCAGTATTTT
CDR3aa: CASSQLGTTTDTQYF
v_gene: TRBV4-3
len: 15
abundance: -
j_gene: TRBJ2-3
d_gene: TRBD2

CDR3nt: TGTGCCAGCAGCCCCAATTTAGCGGGCAGCTCATTGCCTACGCAGTATTTT
CDR3aa: CASSPNLAGSSLPTQYF
v_gene: TRBV6-8
len: 17
abundance: -
j_gene: TRBJ2-3
d_gene: TRBD2

CDR3nt: TGTGCCAGCAGTGAATACAGGGGGCCTCTGAACACCATATATTTT
CDR3aa: CASSEYRGPLNTIYF
v_gene: TRBV25-1
len: 15
abundance: -
j_gene: TRBJ1-3
d_gene: TRBD1

CDR3nt: TGTGCCAGCAGCTTAGCGGGAGGGACTGGAAACACCATATATTTT
CDR3aa: CASSLAGGTGNTIYF
v_gene: TRBV7-9
len: 15
abundance: few
j_gene: TRBJ1-3
d_gene: -

CDR3nt: TGTGCCAGCTCACCTGGGCAGGGGTCGACCCAGTACTTC
CDR3aa: CASSPGQGSTQYF
v_gene: TRBV18
len: 13
abundance: -
j_gene: TRBJ2-5
d_gene: -

CDR3nt: TGCGCCAGCAGCCCGACAGGAAGCCCTAGCACAGATACGCAGTATTTT
CDR3aa: CASSPTGSPSTDTQYF
v_gene: TRBV4-1
len: 16
abundance: -
j_gene: TRBJ2-3
d_gene: -

CDR3nt: TGTGCCAGCATCAAAAACGACAGGGGCTCCTACAATGAGCAGTTCTTC
CDR3aa: CASIKNDRGSYNEQFF
v_gene: TRBV21-1
len: 16
abundance: -
j_gene: TRBJ2-1
d_gene: -

CDR3nt: TGTGCCAGCAGCTTGGGGCCAGGGAGCACAGATACGCAGTATTTT
CDR3aa: CASSLGPGSTDTQYF
v_gene: TRBV5-4
len: 15
abundance: once
j_gene: TRBJ2-3
d_gene: -

CDR3nt: TGTGCCAGCAGGACACAGGTCCGACCCCTCCACTTT
CDR3aa: CASRTQVRPLHF
v_gene: TRBV28
len: 12
abundance: -
j_gene: TRBJ1-6
d_gene: -

CDR3nt: TGTGCCAGCAGCTTGTCCCCTAGCACAGATACGCAGTATTTT
CDR3aa: CASSLSPSTDTQYF
v_gene: TRBV11-3
len: 14
abundance: -
j_gene: TRBJ2-3
d_gene: -

CDR3nt: TGTGCCAGCAGCCAAGATAGAGGGGACAAGCAGTTCTTC
CDR3aa: CASSQDRGDKQFF
v_gene: TRBV3-1/TRBV3-2
len: 13
abundance: -
j_gene: TRBJ2-1
d_gene: -

CDR3nt: TGTGCCAGCCAGGGGGGCGCGAGTGAAAAACTGTTTTTT
CDR3aa: CASQGGASEKLFF
v_gene: TRBV18
len: 13
abundance: -
j_gene: TRBJ1-4
d_gene: TRBD1

CDR3nt: TGTGCCAGCAGTTTTAAACTAGCCGTGAACACAGATACGCAGTATTTT
CDR3aa: CASSFKLAVNTDTQYF
v_gene: TRBV27
len: 16
abundance: -
j_gene: TRBJ2-3
d_gene: -

CDR3nt: TGTGCCAGCAGCTTAGATGCGGGAGTCTACAATGAGCAGTTCTTC
CDR3aa: CASSLDAGVYNEQFF
v_gene: TRBV7-8
len: 15
abundance: -
j_gene: TRBJ2-1
d_gene: TRBD2

CDR3nt: TGTGCCAGCAGCTTTCCCGGGGACAGACAAGAGACCCAGTACTTC
CDR3aa: CASSFPGDRQETQYF
v_gene: TRBV5-4
len: 15
abundance: few
j_gene: TRBJ2-5
d_gene: TRBD1

CDR3nt: TGTGCCAGTAGTATGGACATCGAGTTGCCCCAGCATTTT
CDR3aa: CASSMDIELPQHF
v_gene: TRBV19
len: 13
abundance: -
j_gene: TRBJ1-5
d_gene: -

CDR3nt: TGTGCCAGCAGCCATGCCTTAGGACAGGACATGGGGGCCCTCCACTTT
CDR3aa: CASSHALGQDMGALHF
v_gene: TRBV4-2
len: 16
abundance: -
j_gene: TRBJ1-6
d_gene: TRBD1

CDR3nt: TGTGCCAGCAGCTCCCCGCGGCGCGCTAGACAGTTCTTC
CDR3aa: CASSSPRRARQFF
v_gene: TRBV11-1
len: 13
abundance: -
j_gene: TRBJ2-1
d_gene: -

CDR3nt: TGTGCCAGCAGTTCGGGACAGCGGATGAACACTGAAGCTTTCTTT
CDR3aa: CASSSGQRMNTEAFF
v_gene: TRBV27
len: 15
abundance: -
j_gene: TRBJ1-1
d_gene: TRBD1

CDR3nt: TGTGCCAGCAGCCAAGGTAGGTACCCCAGGCCGTCTGGAAACACCATATATTTT
CDR3aa: CASSQGRYPRPSGNTIYF
v_gene: TRBV3-1/TRBV3-2
len: 18
abundance: -
j_gene: TRBJ1-3
d_gene: -

CDR3nt: TGTGCCAGCAGCGTACTAGAACACAATGAGCAGTTCTTC
CDR3aa: CASSVLEHNEQFF
v_gene: TRBV9
len: 13
abundance: -
j_gene: TRBJ2-1
d_gene: -

CDR3nt: TGTGCCAGTAGTACCCGGGAGGGCGTCTACGAGCAGTACTTC
CDR3aa: CASSTREGVYEQYF
v_gene: TRBV19
len: 14
abundance: few
j_gene: TRBJ2-7
d_gene: TRBD2

CDR3nt: TGTGCCAGCAGCCTGGTGAGGGGGTCGGGGAACTATGGCTACACCTTC
CDR3aa: CASSLVRGSGNYGYTF
v_gene: TRBV11-2
len: 16
abundance: -
j_gene: TRBJ1-2
d_gene: -

CDR3nt: TGTGCCAGCAGTTCACAGGGGGACGGCGGAGAGACCCAGTACTTC
CDR3aa: CASSSQGDGGETQYF
v_gene: TRBV28
len: 15
abundance: -
j_gene: TRBJ2-5
d_gene: TRBD1

CDR3nt: TGTGCCAGCAGTAGGGGGAGCGCGGGGGGAGGCGAGGAGCAGTACTTC
CDR3aa: CASSRGSAGGGEEQYF
v_gene: TRBV2
len: 16
abundance: -
j_gene: TRBJ2-7
d_gene: TRBD2

CDR3nt: TGCGCCAGCAGCCAAGATCTAGCGCTAATGGTCGAGCAGTTCTTC
CDR3aa: CASSQDLALMVEQFF
v_gene: TRBV4-3
len: 15
abundance: -
j_gene: TRBJ2-1
d_gene: -

CDR3nt: TGTGCCAGCAGCCAAGCCCCTGGTGGGCGGGAAGTGTTGGGGGGAGATACGCAGTATTTT
CDR3aa: CASSQAPGGREVLGGDTQYF
v_gene: TRBV4-2
len: 20
abundance: -
j_gene: TRBJ2-3
d_gene: -